The source of this T cell receptor (beta chain) is a study of regulatory T cells in long-lasting Graves disease. Stated time point: newly diagnosed GD, antithyroid drugs for less than 3 months. PBMC-derived RNA was used for the TCR library. This clonotype was observed at least ten times. For TCR beta, libraries came from iRepertoire HTBI primers and Arm-PCR of CDR3 regions. TCRdb analysed the multiplex PCR reads with MiXCR anew, one entry per CDR3 protein. This sample has about 560,000 distinct CDR3 sequences, with roughly a sixth found just once. The V end was cut by 6 bases, the J end by 2 bases, with 17 bases between. CDR3 length equals 15 residues. This sample also appeared in a second study, on T cells in Graves' hyperthyroidism and ophthalmopathy. Per that study: First-round RT-PCR targeting the TCR CDR3 was performed with the HTBI primer set.

This rearrangement joins TRBV12-3 or TRBV12-4 to TRBJ2-7; D possibly uses TRBD1 or TRBD2 (5 bases each). The receptor was isolated from a man between 18 and 29 years old with Graves disease. Source: peripheral blood mononuclear cells (PBMCs), taken at new diagnosis, from a patient treated with antithyroid drugs. Here the CDR3 reads CASSPEGFATYEQYF. DNA of the CDR3: TGTGCCAGCAGCCCTGAGGGGTTTGCTACCTACGAGCAGTACTTC.